This TCR beta chain derives from a study of cytomegalovirus exposure and HLA in healthy donors. Assay used: immunoSEQ multiplex PCR; TCRdb lists only in-frame clones, some missing. The sample consists of around 190,000 clones, roughly three quarters of them appearing once. Concerning this clone itself: The antigen remains unidentified.

Whole-study results and caveats: The study flagged about 160 TCR beta chains as cytomegalovirus-associated. CMV antigen specificity was confirmed in vitro for a few CMV-associated chains. A subsequent analysis found that TCR clusters from the first cohort also tended to co-occur in the 90 to 150 validation repertoires, with about 93% of cluster scores above 0.

This CDR3 is 19 amino acids long. Trimming removed 4 bases at V and 0 bases at J, with 22 bases between. Germline CDR1 reads SGHNT; CDR2 reads YYREEE (reference sequence). From the 120-subject validation cohort, which was separate from the roughly 620-subject first cohort, the donors were drawn. V and J are TRBV5-4 and TRBJ2-2; maybe TRBD2 (6 bases). Sequenced: PBMCs. The receptor was isolated from a young woman in good health and CMV-seronegative. The CDR3 here is CASSQTGGVRGPNTGELFF. In DNA, the CDR3 is TGTGCCAGCAGCCAAACCGGCGGGGTGCGAGGGCCGAACACCGGGGAGCTGTTTTTT.